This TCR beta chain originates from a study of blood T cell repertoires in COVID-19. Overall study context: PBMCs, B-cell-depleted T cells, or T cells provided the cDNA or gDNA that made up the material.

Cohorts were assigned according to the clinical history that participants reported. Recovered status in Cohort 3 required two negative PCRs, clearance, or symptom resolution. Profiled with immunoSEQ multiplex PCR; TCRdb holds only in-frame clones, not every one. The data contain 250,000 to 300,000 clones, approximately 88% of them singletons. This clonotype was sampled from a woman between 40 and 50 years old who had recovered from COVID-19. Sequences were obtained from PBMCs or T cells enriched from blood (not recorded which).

The DNA for the CDR3 is TGTGCCATCAAAGGGGCACAGATTGATGAGCAGTTCTTC. Encoded protein: CAIKGAQIDEQFF. The chain uses TRBV10-3 and TRBJ2-1; TRBD1 is a possible D gene (5 bases). This CDR3 has 13 amino acids. The V end lost 7 bases, the J end lost 8 bases, and 15 bases lay between the germline ends. Germline lookup yields CDR1 ENHRY and CDR2 SYGVKD.